This note documents a single T cell receptor beta chain sequence. This sample was included in a study of blood T cell repertoires in COVID-19. This CDR3 is 15 amino acids long. Per germline, CDR1 KGHDR and CDR2 SFDVKD. The V and J ends lost 10 bases and 4 bases respectively, with 19 bases between them. Here immunoSEQ multiplex PCR was the method, and the copy in TCRdb shows in-frame clones only, minus some. Of around 150,000 clones in the sample, about 93% are singletons; the top ten hold about 5%. The chain combines TRBV24-1 with TRBJ1-5; tentatively, D is TRBD1 (6 bases). Sequencing was carried out using peripheral blood. The source is a woman aged 45-65 years with acute or convalescent COVID-19. CDR3 amino acids: CATEPTGLGNQPQHF. CDR3 bases: TGTGCCACGGAACCCACAGGGTTAGGAAATCAGCCCCAGCATTTT.